The text below deals with one T cell receptor (beta chain). Its antigen remains unidentified. The CDR3 is 16 residues long. J was trimmed by 3 bases and V by 5 bases; bases with no gene match: 3. CDR1 is KGHDR and CDR2 is SFDVKD in the germline V gene. It was RNA transcripts that yielded the amplified TCR beta CDR3 regions. First-round RT-PCR with HTBI primers amplified the TCR CDR3 region. MiXCR was run by TCRdb on the multiplex PCR reads, yielding one entry per CDR3 protein. The table lists some 760,000 distinct CDR3 sequences, 12% to 15% of them singletons, with roughly 10% in the top ten. Among the patients, aged 18 to 65, hyperthyroidism was newly diagnosed and had lasted under 2 months. Exclusion of a patient resulted from uncontrolled infection, other autoimmune disease, pregnancy or lactation. The sample originates from a study of T cells in Graves' hyperthyroidism and ophthalmopathy. Overall study results and limits: Ophthalmopathy was told apart from stable hyperthyroidism by a 13 V-J model. Most expanded thyroid clonotypes above 0.001 also appeared in blood.

The chain recombines TRBV24-1 with TRBJ2-1; 13 nucleotides line up with TRBD2. Sequencing input: blood. The receptor comes from a woman aged 18-29 years with Graves' hyperthyroidism. The CDR3 region is CATSGGTSGDYNEQFF. Here the CDR3 DNA reads TGTGCCACCAGTGGTGGGACTAGCGGGGACTACAATGAGCAGTTCTTC.